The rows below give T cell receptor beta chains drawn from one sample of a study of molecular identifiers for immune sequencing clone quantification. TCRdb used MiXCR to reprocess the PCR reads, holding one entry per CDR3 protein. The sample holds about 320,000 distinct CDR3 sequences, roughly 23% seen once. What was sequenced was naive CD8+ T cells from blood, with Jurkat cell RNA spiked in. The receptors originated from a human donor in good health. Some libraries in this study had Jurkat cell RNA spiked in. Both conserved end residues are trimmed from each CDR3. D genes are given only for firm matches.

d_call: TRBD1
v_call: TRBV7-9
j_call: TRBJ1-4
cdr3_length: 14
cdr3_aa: ASSPLDRGTNEKLF

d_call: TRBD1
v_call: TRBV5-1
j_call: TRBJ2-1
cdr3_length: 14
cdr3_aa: ASSLGQGALIYEQF

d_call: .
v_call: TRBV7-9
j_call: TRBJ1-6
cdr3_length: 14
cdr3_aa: ASRRAGGRAPSPLH

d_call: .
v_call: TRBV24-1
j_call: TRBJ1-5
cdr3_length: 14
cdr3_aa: ATSDSRGYSNQPQH

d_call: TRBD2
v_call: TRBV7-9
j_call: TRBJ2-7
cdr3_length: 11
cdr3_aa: ASSLLAVYEQY

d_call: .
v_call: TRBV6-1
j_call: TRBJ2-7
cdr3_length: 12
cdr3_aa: ASSPSGGGVEQY

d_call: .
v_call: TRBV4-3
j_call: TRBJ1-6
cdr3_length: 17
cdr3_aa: ASSSGTKSPGSYNSPLH

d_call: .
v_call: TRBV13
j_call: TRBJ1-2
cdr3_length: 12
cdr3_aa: ASAGTELPYGYT

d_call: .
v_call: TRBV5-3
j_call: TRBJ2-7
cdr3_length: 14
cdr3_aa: ASSLEIARNSYEQY

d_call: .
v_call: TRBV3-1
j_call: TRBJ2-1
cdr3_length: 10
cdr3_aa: ASSTTFNEQF

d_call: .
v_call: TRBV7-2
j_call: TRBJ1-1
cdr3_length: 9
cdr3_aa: ASSPHPEAF

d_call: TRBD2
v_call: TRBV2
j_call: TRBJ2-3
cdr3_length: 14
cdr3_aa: ASSDSLAGTTDTQY

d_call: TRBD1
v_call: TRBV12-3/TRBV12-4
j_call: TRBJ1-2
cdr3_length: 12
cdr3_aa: ASSLGDRVHGYT

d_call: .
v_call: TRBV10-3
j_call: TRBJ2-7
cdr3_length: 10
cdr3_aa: AISVGSYEQY

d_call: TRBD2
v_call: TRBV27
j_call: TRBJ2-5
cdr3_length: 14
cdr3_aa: ASSPGTSGLKEPPY

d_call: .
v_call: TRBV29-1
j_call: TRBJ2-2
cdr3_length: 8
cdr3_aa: SVEAGELF

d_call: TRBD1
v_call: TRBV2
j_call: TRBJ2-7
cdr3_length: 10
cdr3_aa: ASRQTGAEQY

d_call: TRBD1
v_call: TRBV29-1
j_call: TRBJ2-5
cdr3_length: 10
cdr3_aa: SVNRGQETQY

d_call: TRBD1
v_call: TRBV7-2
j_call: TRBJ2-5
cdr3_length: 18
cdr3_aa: ASSLLYAVRDSPYQATQY

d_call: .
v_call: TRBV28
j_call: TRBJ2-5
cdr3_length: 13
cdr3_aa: ASSSYGTYQETQY

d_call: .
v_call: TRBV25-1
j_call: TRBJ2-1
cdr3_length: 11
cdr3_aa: ASSSRGDIEQF

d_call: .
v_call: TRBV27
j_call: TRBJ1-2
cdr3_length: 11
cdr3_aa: ASSLAKNYGYT

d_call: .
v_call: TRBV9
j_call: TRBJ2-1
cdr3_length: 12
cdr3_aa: ASSTGWAGNEQF

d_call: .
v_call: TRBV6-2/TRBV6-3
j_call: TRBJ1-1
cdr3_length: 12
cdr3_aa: ASTRQSSNTEAF

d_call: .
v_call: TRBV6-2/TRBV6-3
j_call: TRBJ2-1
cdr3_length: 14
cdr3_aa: ASTPLGYGGRDEQF

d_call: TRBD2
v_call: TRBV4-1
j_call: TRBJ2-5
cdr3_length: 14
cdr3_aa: ASSQVVSGRLLAQY

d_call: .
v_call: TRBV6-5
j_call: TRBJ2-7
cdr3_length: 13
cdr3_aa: ASSYYRDRIYEQY

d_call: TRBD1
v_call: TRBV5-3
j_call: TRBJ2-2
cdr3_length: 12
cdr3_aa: ASSSRGLAGELF

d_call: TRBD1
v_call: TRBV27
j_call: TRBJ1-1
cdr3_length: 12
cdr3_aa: ATSNQGGNAEAF

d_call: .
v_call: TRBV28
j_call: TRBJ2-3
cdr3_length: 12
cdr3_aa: ASSLDQGPDTQY

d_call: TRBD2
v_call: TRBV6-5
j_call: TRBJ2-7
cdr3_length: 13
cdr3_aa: ASSYTSGGHLEQY

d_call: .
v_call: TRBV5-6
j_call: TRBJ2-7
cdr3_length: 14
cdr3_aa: ASSPIPPSPLYEQY